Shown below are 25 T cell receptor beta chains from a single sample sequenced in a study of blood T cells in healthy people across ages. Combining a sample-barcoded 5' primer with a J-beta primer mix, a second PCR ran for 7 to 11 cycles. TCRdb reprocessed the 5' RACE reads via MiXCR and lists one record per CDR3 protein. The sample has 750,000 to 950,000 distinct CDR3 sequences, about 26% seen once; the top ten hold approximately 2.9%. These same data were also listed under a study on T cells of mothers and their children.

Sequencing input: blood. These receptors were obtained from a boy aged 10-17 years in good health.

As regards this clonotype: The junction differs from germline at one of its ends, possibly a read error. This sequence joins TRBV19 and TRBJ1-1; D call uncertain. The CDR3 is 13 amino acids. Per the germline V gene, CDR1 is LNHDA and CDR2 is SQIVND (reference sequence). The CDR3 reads CASRIDRNTEAFF. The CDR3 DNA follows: TGTGCCAGTAGAATAGACCGGAACACTGAAGCTTTCTTT. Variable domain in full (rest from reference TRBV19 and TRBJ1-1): DGGITQSPKYLFRKEGQNVTLSCEQNLNHDAMYWYRQDPGQGLRLIYYSQIVNDFQKGDIAEGYSVSREKKESFPLTVTSAQKNPTAFYLCASRIDRNTEAFFGQGTRLTVV.

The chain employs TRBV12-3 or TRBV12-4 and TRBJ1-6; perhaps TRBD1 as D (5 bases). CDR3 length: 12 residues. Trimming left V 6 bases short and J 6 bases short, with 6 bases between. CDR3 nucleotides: TGTGCCAGCAGAGACAGTAATTCACCCCTCCACTTT. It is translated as CASRDSNSPLHF.

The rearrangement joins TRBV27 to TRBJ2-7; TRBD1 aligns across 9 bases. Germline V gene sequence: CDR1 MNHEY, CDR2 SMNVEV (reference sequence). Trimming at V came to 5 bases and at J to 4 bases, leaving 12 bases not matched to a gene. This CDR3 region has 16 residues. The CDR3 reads CASSLKPGTGSYEQYF. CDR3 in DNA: TGTGCCAGCAGTCTTAAGCCAGGGACAGGGTCGTACGAGCAGTACTTC.

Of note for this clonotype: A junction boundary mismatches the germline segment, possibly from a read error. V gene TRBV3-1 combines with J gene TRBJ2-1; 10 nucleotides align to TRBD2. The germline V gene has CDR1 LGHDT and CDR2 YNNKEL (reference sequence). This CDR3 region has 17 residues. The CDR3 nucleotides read TGTGCCAGCAGCCCCCGACCGACTAGCGGGCCCTACAATGAGCGGTTCTTC. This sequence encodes CASSPRPTSGPYNERFF.

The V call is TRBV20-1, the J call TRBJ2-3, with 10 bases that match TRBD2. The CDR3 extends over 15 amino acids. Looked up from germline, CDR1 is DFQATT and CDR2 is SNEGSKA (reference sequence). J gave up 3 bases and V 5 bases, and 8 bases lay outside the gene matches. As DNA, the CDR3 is TGCAGTGCTGGTCTTAGCGGGGGGTCGACAGATACGCAGTATTTT. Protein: CSAGLSGGSTDTQYF.

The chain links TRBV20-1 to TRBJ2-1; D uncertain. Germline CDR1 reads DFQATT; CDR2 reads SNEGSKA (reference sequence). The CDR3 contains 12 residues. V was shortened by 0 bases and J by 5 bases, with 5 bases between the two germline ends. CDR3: CSARETDNEQFF. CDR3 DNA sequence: TGCAGTGCTAGAGAGACCGACAATGAGCAGTTCTTC.

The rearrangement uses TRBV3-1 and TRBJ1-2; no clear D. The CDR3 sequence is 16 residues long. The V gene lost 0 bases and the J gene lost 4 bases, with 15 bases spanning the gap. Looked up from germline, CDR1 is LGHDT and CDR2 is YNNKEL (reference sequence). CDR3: CASSQDLTSGSYGYTF. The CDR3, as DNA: TGTGCCAGCAGCCAAGATCTTACGTCAGGCAGCTATGGCTACACCTTC.

The CDR3 here is CASSGSGTSYNEQFF. Here the CDR3 DNA reads TGTGCCAGCAGTGGATCCGGGACATCCTACAATGAGCAGTTCTTC. The genes are TRBV6-1 and TRBJ2-1; TRBD1 is a possible D gene (6 bases). The germline V and J ends were trimmed by 4 bases and 1 base, with 11 bases remaining between them. This CDR3 has 15 amino acids. Germline V gene lookup returns CDR1 MNHNS and CDR2 SASEGT.

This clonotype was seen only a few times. DNA for the CDR3: TGTGCCAGCAGCGAACAGCGACTAGCGGGTGCGGAGACCCAGTACTTC. It translates to CASSEQRLAGAETQYF. The rearrangement links TRBV9 to TRBJ2-5, with 10 bases aligning to TRBD2. CDR1 is SGDLS and CDR2 is YYNGEE in the germline V gene. The CDR3 loop spans 16 amino acids. After removal of 3 bases from V and 5 bases from J, the junction contained 10 bases not matched to a gene.

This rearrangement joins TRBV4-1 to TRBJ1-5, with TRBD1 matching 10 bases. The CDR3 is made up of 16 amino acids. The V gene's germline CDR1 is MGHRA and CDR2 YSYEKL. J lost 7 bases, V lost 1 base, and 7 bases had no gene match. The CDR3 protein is CASSQGTGGINQPQHF. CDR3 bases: TGCGCCAGCAGCCAAGGGACAGGGGGTATCAACCAGCCCCAGCATTTT.

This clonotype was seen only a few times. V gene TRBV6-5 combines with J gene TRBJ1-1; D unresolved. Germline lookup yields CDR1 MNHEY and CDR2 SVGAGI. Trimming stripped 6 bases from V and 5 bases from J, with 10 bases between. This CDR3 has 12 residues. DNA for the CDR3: TGTGCCAGCAGGGAGGGTCGGACTGAAGCTTTCTTT. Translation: CASREGRTEAFF.

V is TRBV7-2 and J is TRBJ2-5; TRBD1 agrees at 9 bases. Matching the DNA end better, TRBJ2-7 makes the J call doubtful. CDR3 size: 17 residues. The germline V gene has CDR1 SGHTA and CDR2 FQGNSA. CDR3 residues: CASSLAPWDRVAYEQYF. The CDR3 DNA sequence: TGTGCCAGCAGCTTAGCCCCGTGGGACAGGGTCGCCTACGAGCAGTACTTC.

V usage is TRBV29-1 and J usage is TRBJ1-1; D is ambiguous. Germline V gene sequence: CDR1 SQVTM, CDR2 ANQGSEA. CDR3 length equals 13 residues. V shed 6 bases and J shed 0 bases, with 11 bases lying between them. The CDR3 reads CSVRSEMNTEAFF. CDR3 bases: TGCAGCGTGCGCAGTGAGATGAACACTGAAGCTTTCTTT. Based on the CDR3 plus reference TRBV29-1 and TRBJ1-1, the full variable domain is SAVISQKPSRDICQRGTSLTIQCQVDSQVTMMFWYRQQPGQSLTLIATANQGSEATYESGFVIDKFPISRPNLTFSTLTVSNMSPEDSSIYLCSVRSEMNTEAFFGQGTRLTVV.

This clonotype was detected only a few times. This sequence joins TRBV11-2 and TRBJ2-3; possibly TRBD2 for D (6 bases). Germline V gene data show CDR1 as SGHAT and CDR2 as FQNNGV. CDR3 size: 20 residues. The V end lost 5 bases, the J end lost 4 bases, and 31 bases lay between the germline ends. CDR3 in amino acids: CASSHPLRAAGNIVPDTQYF. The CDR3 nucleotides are TGTGCCAGCAGCCACCCGCTAAGGGCTGCGGGGAATATAGTACCAGATACGCAGTATTTT.

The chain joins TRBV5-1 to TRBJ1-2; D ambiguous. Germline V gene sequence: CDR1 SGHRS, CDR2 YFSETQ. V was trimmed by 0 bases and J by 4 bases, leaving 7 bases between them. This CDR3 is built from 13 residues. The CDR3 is CASSLAEAYGYTF. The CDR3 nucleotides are TGCGCCAGCAGCTTGGCCGAGGCCTATGGCTACACCTTC.

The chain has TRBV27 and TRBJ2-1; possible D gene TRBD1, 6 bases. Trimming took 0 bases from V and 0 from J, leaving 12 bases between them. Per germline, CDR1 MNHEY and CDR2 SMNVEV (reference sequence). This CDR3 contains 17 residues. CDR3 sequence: CASSLSTGPTSYNEQFF. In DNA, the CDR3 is TGTGCCAGCAGTTTATCGACAGGTCCCACCTCCTACAATGAGCAGTTCTTC.

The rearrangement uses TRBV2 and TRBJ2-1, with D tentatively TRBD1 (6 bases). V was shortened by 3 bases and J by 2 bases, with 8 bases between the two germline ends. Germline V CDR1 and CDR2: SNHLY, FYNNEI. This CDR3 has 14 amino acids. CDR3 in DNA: TGTGCCAGCAGTGAGGGGACACCCTACAATGAGCAGTTCTTC. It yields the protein CASSEGTPYNEQFF.

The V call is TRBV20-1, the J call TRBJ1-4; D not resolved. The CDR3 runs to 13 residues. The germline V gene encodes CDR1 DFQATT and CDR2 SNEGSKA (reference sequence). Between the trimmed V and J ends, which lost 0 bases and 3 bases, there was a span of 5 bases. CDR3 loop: CSAREGANEKLFF. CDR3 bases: TGCAGTGCTAGAGAGGGCGCTAATGAAAAACTGTTTTTT.

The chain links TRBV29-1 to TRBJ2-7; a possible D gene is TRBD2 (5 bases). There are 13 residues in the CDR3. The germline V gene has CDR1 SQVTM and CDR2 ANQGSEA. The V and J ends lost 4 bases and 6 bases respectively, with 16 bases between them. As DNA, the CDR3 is TGCAGCGTTGGAACGGGGAAGGAAGGCGAGCAGTACTTC. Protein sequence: CSVGTGKEGEQYF.

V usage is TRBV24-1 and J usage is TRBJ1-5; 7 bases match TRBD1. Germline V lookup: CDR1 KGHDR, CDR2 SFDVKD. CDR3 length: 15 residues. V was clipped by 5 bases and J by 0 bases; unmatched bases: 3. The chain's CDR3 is CATSGDRVSNQPQHF. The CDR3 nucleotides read TGTGCCACCAGTGGAGACAGGGTTAGCAATCAGCCCCAGCATTTT.

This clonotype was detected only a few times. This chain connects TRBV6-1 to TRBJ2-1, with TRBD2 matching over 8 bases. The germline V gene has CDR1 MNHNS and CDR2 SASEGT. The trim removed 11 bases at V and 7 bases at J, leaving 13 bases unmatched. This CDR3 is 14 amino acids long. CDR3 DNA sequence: TGTGCCGCCAGCCCAACGGGGGGGCGGAATGAGCAGTTCTTC. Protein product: CAASPTGGRNEQFF.

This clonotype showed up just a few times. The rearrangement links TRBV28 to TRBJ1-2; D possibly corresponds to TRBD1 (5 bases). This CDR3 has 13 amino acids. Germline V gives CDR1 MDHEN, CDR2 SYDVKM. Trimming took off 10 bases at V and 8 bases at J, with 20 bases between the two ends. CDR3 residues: CATESGGVSGYTF. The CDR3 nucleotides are TGTGCCACCGAGAGCGGGGGAGTCTCGGGCTACACCTTC.

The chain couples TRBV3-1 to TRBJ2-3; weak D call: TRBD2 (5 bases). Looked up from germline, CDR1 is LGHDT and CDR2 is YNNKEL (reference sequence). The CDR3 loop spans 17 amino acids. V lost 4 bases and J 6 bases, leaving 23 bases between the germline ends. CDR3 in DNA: TGTGCCAGCAGCCTCCGGGGATTTAGCTCCCGGTGGGATACGCAGTATTTT. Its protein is CASSLRGFSSRWDTQYF.

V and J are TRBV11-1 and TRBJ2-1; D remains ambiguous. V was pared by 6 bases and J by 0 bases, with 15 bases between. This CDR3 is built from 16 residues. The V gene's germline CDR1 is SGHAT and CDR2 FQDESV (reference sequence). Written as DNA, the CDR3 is TGTGCCAGCAGTTTAACCGGGTCCTACTCCTACAATGAGCAGTTCTTC. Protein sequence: CASSLTGSYSYNEQFF.

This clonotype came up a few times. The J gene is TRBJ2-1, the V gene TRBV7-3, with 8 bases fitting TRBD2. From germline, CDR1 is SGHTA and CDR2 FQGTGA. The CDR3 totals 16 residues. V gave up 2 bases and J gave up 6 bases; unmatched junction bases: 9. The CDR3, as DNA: TGTGCCAGCAGCTTATCACTAGCGGAGGGGGGCAATGAGCAGTTCTTC. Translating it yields CASSLSLAEGGNEQFF.